These 20 T cell receptor beta chains were all obtained from the same sample, sequenced in a study of cytomegalovirus exposure and HLA in healthy donors. 60 Vbeta and 13 Jbeta primers were used in PCR. Sequenced by immunoSEQ multiplex PCR; TCRdb stores in-frame clones only, minus some. The sample has roughly 150,000 clones, about 80% seen once; the top ten hold 13% to 15%. The sequenced sample was PBMCs. These receptors were taken from a woman between 40 and 50 years old in good health and CMV-seronegative.

The sample holds a few counts of this clone. The chain is built from TRBV11-2 and TRBJ2-1, with 15 bases aligning to TRBD2. The CDR3 spans 18 residues. Germline assignment: CDR1 SGHAT and CDR2 FQNNGV. With 1 base clipped from V and 1 base from J, the junction kept 2 bases outside the gene matches. CDR3 residues: CASSLGTSGGVSYNEQFF. The CDR3 DNA is TGTGCCAGCAGCTTAGGGACTAGCGGGGGGGTGTCCTACAATGAGCAGTTCTTC. Complete variable domain (other parts from reference TRBV11-2 and TRBJ2-1): EAGVAQSPRYKIIEKRQSVAFWCNPISGHATLYWYQQILGQGPKLLIQFQNNGVVDDSQLPKDRFSAERLKGVDSTLKIQPAKLEDSAVYLCASSLGTSGGVSYNEQFFGPGTRLTVL.

This clone was seen only once. The chain links TRBV10-3 to TRBJ2-7, with 13 bases fitting TRBD2. This CDR3 spans 18 amino acids. CDR1 ENHRY and CDR2 SYGVKD come from the germline V gene. V was pared by 9 bases and J by 1 base, with 15 bases of the junction left unmatched. The CDR3, as DNA: TGTGCCATGTCTACCGGGACTAGCGGGATTGAACGTTCCTACGAGCAGTACTTC. Translated: CAMSTGTSGIERSYEQYF.

This chain joins TRBV5-8 and TRBJ2-1, with TRBD2 matching over 7 bases. Germline CDR1 and CDR2: SGHTS and YDEGEE. Trimming cost V 5 bases and J 0 bases; bases outside gene matches: 20. The CDR3 length is 20 residues. Here the CDR3 DNA reads TGTGCCAGCAGTCCGGGTAGGGGCTGGGCTAGCGGCAGCTCCTACAATGAGCAGTTCTTC. Its protein is CASSPGRGWASGSSYNEQFF.

The genes are TRBV16 and TRBJ1-1; D is ambiguous. The germline V gene has CDR1 KGHSY and CDR2 FQNENV. This CDR3 spans 14 amino acids. V lost 1 base and J 4 bases, leaving 10 bases between the germline ends. The CDR3 DNA sequence: TGTGCCAGCAGCCAATTAGGTAGGAGCACTGAAGCTTTCTTT. It yields the protein CASSQLGRSTEAFF.

This clone was seen only a few times. The rearrangement links TRBV5-4 to TRBJ2-1, with 7 bases fitting TRBD2. CDR3 size: 15 residues. Germline CDR1 SGHNT, CDR2 YYREEE (reference sequence). Losses at the gene ends were 4 bases for V and 2 bases for J; bases not matched to a gene: 6. In DNA, the CDR3 is TGTGCCAGCAGCCCCCGGACTAGTGCCTACAATGAGCAGTTCTTC. Amino acids: CASSPRTSAYNEQFF.

V usage is TRBV10-3 and J usage is TRBJ1-1; no firm D call. Deletions cut 0 bases from V and 7 bases from J, with 3 bases between. Germline V CDR1 and CDR2: ENHRY, SYGVKD. The CDR3 sequence is 11 residues long. CDR3 DNA: TGTGCCATCAGTGAGTCGAGTGAAGCTTTCTTT. Protein: CAISESSEAFF.

The V call is TRBV19, the J call TRBJ2-7; weak D call: TRBD1 (6 bases). V lost 5 bases and J 1 base, leaving 15 bases between the germline ends. The CDR3 is 15 residues long. Germline V gene data show CDR1 as LNHDA and CDR2 as SQIVND (reference sequence). The CDR3 region is CASSVRDTPSYEQYF. The CDR3 nucleotides are TGTGCCAGTAGTGTCCGGGACACCCCGTCCTACGAGCAGTACTTC.

The genes are TRBV4-3 and TRBJ1-2; no reliable D call. V lost 0 bases and J 3 bases, leaving 14 bases between the germline ends. Germline CDR1 and CDR2: LGHNA and YSLEER. The CDR3 runs 16 residues. The CDR3 protein is CASSQERTVPDYGYTF. The CDR3 DNA follows: TGCGCCAGCAGCCAAGAAAGAACAGTCCCGGACTATGGCTACACCTTC.

This clone was found once. The chain links TRBV10-3 to TRBJ1-2, with D maybe TRBD1 (5 bases). V lost 5 bases and J lost 1, with 11 bases in between. The germline V gene has CDR1 ENHRY and CDR2 SYGVKD. The CDR3 is 14 residues long. CDR3 sequence: CAISQGEGNYGYTF. The CDR3 DNA reads as TGTGCCATCAGTCAAGGGGAAGGTAACTATGGCTACACCTTC.

The genes are TRBV2 and TRBJ1-2; 7 positions match TRBD1. Trimming at V came to 7 bases and at J to 4 bases, leaving 12 bases not matched to a gene. In germline, CDR1 is SNHLY, CDR2 FYNNEI. The CDR3 runs to 15 residues. The CDR3 reads CASNTIRDSPYGYTF. The DNA for the CDR3 is TGTGCCAGCAACACAATACGGGACAGCCCCTATGGCTACACCTTC.

This sequence joins TRBV5-4 and TRBJ1-1, with D maybe TRBD1 (5 bases). The CDR3 sequence is 11 residues long. Trimming removed 4 bases from V and 10 bases from J, with 11 bases in between. The germline V gene encodes CDR1 SGHNT and CDR2 YYREEE (reference sequence). CDR3 DNA: TGTGCCAGCAGCGCCGGGGGTAGAGCTTTCTTT. Its translation: CASSAGGRAFF.

Concerning this clone itself: An end of the junction does not agree with germline; a read error may underlie this. The CDR3 nucleotides are TGTACCAGCAGCCAATTCCCGGACAGGGAAATTACCTATGGCTACACCTTC. This encodes CTSSQFPDREITYGYTF. The rearrangement links TRBV14 to TRBJ1-2; 8 bases align to TRBD1. CDR1 SGHDN and CDR2 FVKESK come from the germline V gene. There are 17 residues in the CDR3.

This chain links TRBV30 with TRBJ2-3, with 9 bases aligning to TRBD1. This CDR3 is built from 16 residues. V shed 0 bases and J 1 base; nucleotides not matched to a gene: 5. The germline gives CDR1 GTSNPN, CDR2 SVGIG (reference sequence). This CDR3 is CAWSVLTGGGTDTQYF. The CDR3 DNA reads as TGTGCCTGGAGTGTACTGACAGGGGGGGGCACAGATACGCAGTATTTT.

The rearrangement joins TRBV10-3 to TRBJ1-1, with a weak D call TRBD1 (6 bases). The CDR3 spans 13 residues. CDR1 is ENHRY, CDR2 SYGVKD, per germline. The V end was cut by 4 bases, the J end by 13 bases, with 19 bases between. The CDR3 sequence is CAISASRDITGFF. The CDR3 bases are TGTGCCATCAGTGCTAGCCGGGACATCACCGGTTTCTTT.

The chain links TRBV6-5 to TRBJ1-2; 9 bases map to TRBD1. V lost 8 bases, J lost 7 bases, and 5 bases stayed unmatched. This CDR3 spans 12 amino acids. The germline gives CDR1 MNHEY, CDR2 SVGAGI. The CDR3 here is CASGTGWPGYTF. In DNA form, the CDR3 reads TGTGCCAGCGGGACAGGGTGGCCTGGCTACACCTTC.

This rearrangement joins TRBV7-9 to TRBJ2-1; 11 bases line up with TRBD2. Germline CDR1 reads SEHNR; CDR2 reads FQNEAQ (reference sequence). The CDR3 consists of 18 residues. Trimming took 1 base from V and 3 from J; bases not matched to a gene: 8. CDR3 coding DNA: TGTGCCAGCAGCTTAGAGGCTAGCGGGGGGCCTCGCTACAATGAGCAGTTCTTC. It is translated as CASSLEASGGPRYNEQFF.

This clone came up once. V usage is TRBV2 and J usage is TRBJ2-7; maybe TRBD1 (6 bases). Germline lookup yields CDR1 SNHLY and CDR2 FYNNEI. This CDR3 region has 15 residues. Trimming left V 6 bases short and J 1 base short, with 16 bases between. The CDR3 region is CASSRGGTHSYEQYF. The CDR3 bases are TGTGCCAGCAGCCGAGGGGGTACGCATTCCTACGAGCAGTACTTC. Together with reference TRBV2 and TRBJ2-7, the CDR3 gives the full variable domain: EPEVTQTPSHQVTQMGQEVILRCVPISNHLYFYWYRQILGQKVEFLVSFYNNEISEKSEIFDDQFSVERPDGSNFTLKIRSTKLEDSAMYFCASSRGGTHSYEQYFGPGTRLTVT.

This clone was recorded a few times. The chain uses TRBV5-1 and TRBJ2-5; 8 bases fit TRBD2. J gave up 2 bases and V 1 base, and 7 bases lay outside the gene matches. This CDR3 is 16 amino acids long. The germline V gene encodes CDR1 SGHRS and CDR2 YFSETQ. The CDR3 is CASSLYQRGPQETQYF. The CDR3 nucleotides are TGCGCCAGCAGCTTGTACCAGCGGGGGCCACAAGAGACCCAGTACTTC.

This rearrangement joins TRBV18 to TRBJ1-1; D is possibly TRBD1 (5 bases). The CDR3 covers 14 residues. Trimming pared 3 bases from V and 1 base from J, leaving 9 bases between. The germline gives CDR1 KGHSH, CDR2 LQKENI. The CDR3 here is CASSPPGGNTEAFF. The CDR3 DNA is TGTGCCAGCTCACCGCCGGGGGGGAACACTGAAGCTTTCTTT.

For the CDR3, the DNA is TGTGCCAGCAGAGGGACTAGCGGGGACGGAAACATTCAGTACTTC. Translated, it gives CASRGTSGDGNIQYF. V is TRBV2 and J is TRBJ2-4; 13 bases map to TRBD2. This CDR3 spans 15 amino acids. Germline V gene data show CDR1 as SNHLY and CDR2 as FYNNEI. V lost 6 bases and J lost 6; bases outside the gene matches: 5. Full variable domain (outside the CDR3, taken from reference TRBV2 and TRBJ2-4): EPEVTQTPSHQVTQMGQEVILRCVPISNHLYFYWYRQILGQKVEFLVSFYNNEISEKSEIFDDQFSVERPDGSNFTLKIRSTKLEDSAMYFCASRGTSGDGNIQYFGAGTRLSVL.